Here is one T cell receptor beta chain with its context. Many counts were recorded for this clonotype. Its antigen remains undetermined. Base qualities are not provided; no much larger clone lies one nucleotide away. These data originate in a study of CD8 T cells in ankylosing spondylitis (dated 2017 in TCRdb). For the wider study: The study profiled T cell receptor beta repertoires in healthy donors and ankylosing spondylitis patients to find disease-linked TCR variants. Samples of peripheral blood were taken, and for ankylosing spondylitis patients, synovial fluid was collected as well. The whole study cohort included over 85 healthy donors and around 24 ankylosing spondylitis patients. The research as a whole found: According to the report, matched synovial fluid samples from ankylosing spondylitis patients were significantly enriched for the disease-linked clones. Blood from ankylosing spondylitis patients appeared to be characterized by a TCR beta motif made up of seven or eight highly homologous amino acid variants. A CD8+ phenotype was shown by the disease-linked clones, which were found at relatively low frequencies in peripheral blood. Some motif variants were previously reported in synovial fluid and blood of reactive arthritis patients, suggesting common disease-initiation mechanisms.

CDR1 MNHEY and CDR2 SVGAGI are derived from the germline V gene. Its CDR3 holds 15 amino acids, cysteine through phenylalanine. This entry keeps only the CDR3 DNA: 45 bases, framed from base 1. The germline V and J ends show losses of 0 bases and 7 bases respectively, and no gene match explains 3 bases of the junction. Sequencing was carried out with an Illumina HiSeq 2500. Quantitative 5'-RACE with molecular barcodes was used to prepare TCR beta libraries. The authors' pipeline ran thus. A new computational method, built on a probabilistic model of VDJ rearrangement, was used to identify disease-linked TCR variants. TCRdb trimmed public reads at Q25 via fastp, called clones via MiXCR and kept in-frame beta chains. A single entry per CDR3 protein holds the most common genes and DNA from its merged rows. TCRdb's processing, not the study's, gives the V and J calls here. This sample holds 200,000 to 300,000 distinct CDR3 sequences; 20% to 30% were observed only once. The ten largest clones add up to 0.6% to 0.75% of the sample.

This receptor chain uses TRBV6-5 and TRBJ2-3, with 11 middle bases fitting TRBD1. The sequencing input was blood, either unsorted or a sorted T cell fraction (not recorded which). This sequence was found in a male donor with ankylosing spondylitis or in good health (not recorded which). The DNA sequence is TGTGCCAGCAGTTACTCGCGGACAGGGGGCAATACGCAGTATTTT. Its product reads: CASSYSRTGGNTQYF.